These T cell receptor beta chains were read from a single sample in a study of beta chain features in type 1 diabetes. Produced via immunoSEQ multiplex PCR; TCRdb's table is partial and in-frame only. The sample shows under 250,000 clones, 25% to 35% of them seen only once. The sequenced material came from central memory CD4+ T cells from blood. All receptors come from a man aged 25 to 40 in good health. Both conserved end residues are part of each CDR3. The D gene is left open where the match is weak. Size is omitted from some rows. Given values are once, few, many or a class for expanded clones.

D: TRBD2; V: TRBV7-2; size: few; J: TRBJ2-3; CDR3: CASSSTSGISTDTQYF; DNA: TGTGCCAGCAGCTCGACTAGCGGGATTAGCACAGATACGCAGTATTTT
D: .; V: TRBV19; size: .; J: TRBJ1-1; CDR3: CASSTLGAMNTEAFF; DNA: TGTGCCAGTAGTACCCTAGGAGCCATGAACACTGAAGCTTTCTTT
D: TRBD1; V: TRBV18; size: .; J: TRBJ2-7; CDR3: CASSPADRYEQYF; DNA: TGTGCCAGCTCACCTGCGGACAGGTACGAGCAGTACTTC
D: TRBD2; V: TRBV30; size: .; J: TRBJ2-3; CDR3: CAWSSGGAEYF; DNA: TGTGCCTGGAGTAGCGGGGGGGCCGAGTATTTT
D: TRBD1; V: TRBV30; size: few; J: TRBJ2-2; CDR3: CAWAVTGGTGELFF; DNA: TGTGCCTGGGCGGTGACAGGGGGCACCGGGGAGCTGTTTTTT
D: .; V: TRBV11-2; size: few; J: TRBJ1-6; CDR3: CASSLDPGLNSPLHF; DNA: TGTGCCAGCAGCTTAGACCCAGGGTTGAATTCACCCCTCCACTTT
D: .; V: TRBV7-2; size: few; J: TRBJ2-1; CDR3: CASSETNEQFF; DNA: TGTGCCAGCAGCGAAACGAATGAGCAGTTCTTC
D: .; V: TRBV7-9; size: .; J: TRBJ2-7; CDR3: CASSLDPGLDEQYF; DNA: TGTGCCAGCAGCTTAGATCCGGGTCTGGACGAGCAGTACTTC
D: .; V: TRBV11-2; size: .; J: TRBJ2-6; CDR3: CASSSRGSGANVLTF; DNA: TGTGCCAGCAGCTCCCGGGGCTCTGGGGCCAACGTCCTGACTTTC
D: .; V: TRBV5-1; size: .; J: TRBJ1-2; CDR3: CASSLEPPSQGRYGYTF; DNA: TGCGCCAGCAGCTTGGAGCCCCCCTCTCAGGGACGGTATGGCTACACCTTC
D: .; V: TRBV29-1; size: many; J: TRBJ2-7; CDR3: CSVASGAYEQYF; DNA: TGCAGCGTTGCGTCCGGGGCCTACGAGCAGTACTTC
D: TRBD2; V: TRBV28; size: few; J: TRBJ2-7; CDR3: CASSATSGGLREQYF; DNA: TGTGCCAGCAGTGCAACTAGCGGGGGGTTGAGGGAGCAGTACTTC
D: TRBD1; V: TRBV7-2; size: .; J: TRBJ2-5; CDR3: CASSQDRAVETQYF; DNA: TGTGCCAGCAGCCAAGACAGGGCCGTAGAGACCCAGTACTTC
D: TRBD1; V: TRBV6-5; size: .; J: TRBJ1-1; CDR3: CASSGMTGVDEAFF; DNA: TGTGCCAGCAGTGGAATGACAGGGGTCGATGAAGCTTTCTTT
D: .; V: TRBV13; size: many; J: TRBJ2-7; CDR3: CASSLSSEQYF; DNA: TGTGCCAGCAGCCTATCCTCCGAGCAGTACTTC
D: .; V: TRBV23-1; size: .; J: TRBJ2-7; CDR3: CASSQSPSVGEQYF; DNA: TGCGCCAGCAGTCAATCCCCTAGCGTAGGCGAGCAGTACTTC
D: TRBD1; V: TRBV30; size: few; J: TRBJ2-7; CDR3: CAWALGTGFYEQYF; DNA: TGTGCCTGGGCCCTTGGGACAGGGTTCTACGAGCAGTACTTC
D: TRBD1; V: TRBV28; size: .; J: TRBJ2-5; CDR3: CASRTGGRETQYF; DNA: TGTGCCAGCAGGACAGGGGGCAGGGAGACCCAGTACTTC
D: .; V: TRBV29-1; size: .; J: TRBJ1-1; CDR3: CSVATQLNTEAFF; DNA: TGCAGCGTTGCCACCCAGCTGAACACTGAAGCTTTCTTT
D: .; V: TRBV18; size: .; J: TRBJ2-7; CDR3: CASSLPPNSYEQYF; DNA: TGTGCCAGCTCATTGCCCCCGAACTCCTACGAGCAGTACTTC
D: .; V: TRBV29-1; size: few; J: TRBJ2-1; CDR3: CSVHLDLPEEFF; DNA: TGCAGCGTTCACTTGGACCTCCCAGAGGAGTTCTTC
D: .; V: TRBV27; size: few; J: TRBJ2-5; CDR3: CASSYPGETQYF; DNA: TGTGCCAGCAGTTACCCAGGGGAGACCCAGTACTTC
D: .; V: TRBV30; size: .; J: TRBJ2-5; CDR3: CAKGDLAAQETQYF; DNA: TGTGCGAAGGGGGACTTGGCGGCCCAAGAGACCCAGTACTTC
D: .; V: TRBV9; size: .; J: TRBJ2-1; CDR3: CASSTRSGNEQFF; DNA: TGTGCCAGCAGCACCCGGAGTGGAAATGAGCAGTTCTTC
D: .; V: TRBV29-1; size: few; J: TRBJ2-5; CDR3: CSVDHGDSETQYF; DNA: TGCAGCGTTGATCACGGGGACTCAGAGACCCAGTACTTC